These 20 T cell receptor beta chains came from one sample sequenced in a study of cytomegalovirus exposure and HLA in healthy donors. Researchers ran the PCR with 60 Vbeta and 13 Jbeta primers. Method: immunoSEQ multiplex PCR; TCRdb's copy keeps in-frame clones and lacks some. The sample includes around 150,000 clones, 70% to 80% of them seen just once. Material: PBMCs. These receptors were taken from a man aged 35 to 55 in good health and CMV-seronegative.

Worth noting for this clone: An end of the junction does not agree with germline; a read error may underlie this. This sequence joins TRBV7-7 and TRBJ2-5; 8 bases are a match to TRBD2. The CDR3 has 16 residues. Germline assignment: CDR1 SSHAT and CDR2 FNYEAQ (reference sequence). Written as DNA, the CDR3 is TGTGCTAGCAGCATGGTTAGCGGGGCGGCATCAGAGACCCAGTACTTC. Protein product: CASSMVSGAASETQYF.

The V call is TRBV6-6, the J call TRBJ2-3; 8 bases map to TRBD2. With 5 bases clipped from V and 2 bases from J, the junction kept 6 bases outside the gene matches. CDR1 and CDR2 (germline): MNHNY, SVGAGI (reference sequence). The CDR3 runs to 15 residues. CDR3 DNA: TGTGCCAGCAGTATCGGGACTAGGTTCACAGATACGCAGTATTTT. This codes for CASSIGTRFTDTQYF.

This chain joins TRBV19 and TRBJ2-1; 10 positions agree with TRBD1. This CDR3 region has 15 residues. The trim removed 4 bases at V and 3 bases at J, leaving 3 bases unmatched. Germline V gene lookup returns CDR1 LNHDA and CDR2 SQIVND (reference sequence). The CDR3 spells CASSTRDRGYNEQFF. The CDR3 DNA reads as TGTGCCAGTAGTACCCGGGACAGGGGCTACAATGAGCAGTTCTTC.

This rearrangement joins TRBV5-6 to TRBJ2-1, with D tentatively TRBD1 (5 bases). Per germline, CDR1 SGHDT and CDR2 YYEEEE. The CDR3 has 16 amino acids. The ends were cut back, 0 bases at V and 3 bases at J, with 13 bases in the middle. The CDR3 DNA follows: TGTGCCAGCAGCTTGGGGGGCATCTTTGTCTACAATGAGCAGTTCTTC. Residues: CASSLGGIFVYNEQFF.

CDR3 DNA: TGTGCCAGCAGCCGGTTCACCGGAGCCAACACCGGGGAGCTGTTTTTT. Its protein product is CASSRFTGANTGELFF. This rearrangement joins TRBV5-6 to TRBJ2-2; D not resolved. Germline CDR1 reads SGHDT; CDR2 reads YYEEEE. The CDR3 is made up of 16 amino acids. V was trimmed by 4 bases and J by 2 bases, leaving 15 bases between them.

The chain links TRBV11-2 to TRBJ2-2; D is unresolved. The ends were cut back, 5 bases at V and 6 bases at J, with 7 bases in the middle. The germline V gene has CDR1 SGHAT and CDR2 FQNNGV. CDR3 length: 12 residues. CDR3 nucleotide sequence: TGTGCCAGCAGCCTCCTAGCCGGGGAGCTGTTTTTT. Encoded protein: CASSLLAGELFF.

The chain combines TRBV7-9 with TRBJ2-1, with 11 positions matching TRBD2. The germline CDR1 and CDR2 sequences are SEHNR and FQNEAQ (reference sequence). CDR3 length: 16 amino acids. V lost 4 bases and J lost 3; bases outside the gene matches: 5. The CDR3 bases are TGTGCCAGCAGCTCCGGGGGACTAGCGGTCTACAATGAGCAGTTCTTC. Amino acids: CASSSGGLAVYNEQFF.

This sequence joins TRBV29-1 and TRBJ2-5; D is undetermined. Germline CDR1 is SQVTM and CDR2 is ANQGSEA. This CDR3 is 13 amino acids long. V lost 7 bases and J lost 4, with 16 bases in between. This chain's CDR3 is CSAARWPPETQYF. The DNA for the CDR3 is TGCAGCGCCGCTCGTTGGCCCCCAGAGACCCAGTACTTC.

The V gene is TRBV14, the J gene TRBJ2-2, with D maybe TRBD1 (6 bases). V gave up 1 base and J gave up 4 bases, with 10 bases separating them. The CDR3 consists of 15 residues. Germline V gene lookup returns CDR1 SGHDN and CDR2 FVKESK. CDR3 nucleotides: TGTGCCAGCAGCCAAGTTAGAGGGGGCACCGGGGAGCTGTTTTTT. It translates to CASSQVRGGTGELFF.

V is TRBV28 and J is TRBJ1-2; 9 bases line up with TRBD1. The CDR3 has 16 amino acids. The V gene end was trimmed by 4 bases and the J gene end by 2 bases; junction bases not matched to a gene: 8. Germline-derived CDR1 and CDR2 are MDHEN and SYDVKM. The CDR3 is CASSSHETGGNYGYTF. CDR3 bases: TGTGCCAGCAGTTCCCACGAGACAGGGGGGAACTATGGCTACACCTTC.

This clone has just one count. This sequence joins TRBV23-1 and TRBJ2-4; D possibly corresponds to TRBD1 (5 bases). TRBV23-1 is an open reading frame whose function is uncertain. The CDR3 sequence is 17 residues long. V lost 0 bases and J 1 base, leaving 13 bases between the germline ends. The DNA for the CDR3 is TGCGCCAGCAGTCAATCGCGACCAGGGTTTGCCAAAAACATTCAGTACTTC. It codes for CASSQSRPGFAKNIQYF.

Points on this clone: The junction departs from the called germline gene at one end, perhaps through a read error. The chain is built from TRBV6-1 and TRBJ2-5, with TRBD2 as a possible D gene (6 bases). CDR3 length equals 14 residues. Germline-derived CDR1 and CDR2 are MNHNS and SASEGT. The CDR3 protein is CAGSGGGARETQYF. As DNA, the CDR3 is TGTGCCGGCAGTGGAGGAGGGGCGAGGGAGACCCAGTACTTC.

This clone is a singleton in its sample. In DNA, the CDR3 is TGTGCCAGCAGCCTGACTAGCGGGAGTGGTGAGCAGTACTTC. Translation gives CASSLTSGSGEQYF. The chain uses TRBV4-2 and TRBJ2-7; 12 nucleotides line up with TRBD2. Germline CDR1 reads LGHNA; CDR2 reads YNFKEQ. Germline trimming cut 4 bases from V and 7 bases from J; bases unmatched to any gene: 5. The CDR3 is 14 amino acids.

This rearrangement joins TRBV11-2 to TRBJ1-4; TRBD1 might be the D (6 bases). V lost 0 bases to trimming and J lost 5 bases, with 10 bases between them. The CDR3 consists of 15 residues. CDR1 is SGHAT and CDR2 is FQNNGV in the germline V gene. The CDR3 DNA reads TGTGCCAGCAGCTTAGATAGTGGGGGCAATGAAAAACTGTTTTTT. This gives the protein CASSLDSGGNEKLFF.

The CDR3 loop is CASSTGMAGILYEQYF. The CDR3 nucleotides read TGTGCCAGCAGCACCGGAATGGCGGGTATTCTCTACGAGCAGTACTTC. The rearrangement uses TRBV28 and TRBJ2-7, with a weak D call TRBD2 (5 bases). This CDR3 contains 16 residues. Trimming took 6 bases from V and 3 from J, leaving 21 bases between them. Looked up from germline, CDR1 is MDHEN and CDR2 is SYDVKM. The whole variable domain, remainder taken from reference TRBV28 and TRBJ2-7, is DVKVTQSSRYLVKRTGEKVFLECVQDMDHENMFWYRQDPGLGLRLIYFSYDVKMKEKGDIPEGYSVSREKKERFSLILESASTNQTSMYLCASSTGMAGILYEQYFGPGTRLTVT.

The rearrangement uses TRBV5-4 and TRBJ2-7, with TRBD2 matching over 8 bases. The V and J ends lost 4 bases and 2 bases, in that order; junction bases with no gene match: 11. Germline V gene data show CDR1 as SGHNT and CDR2 as YYREEE (reference sequence). The CDR3 is 16 amino acids. CDR3 region: CASSPPPGGPAYEQYF. The CDR3 DNA is TGTGCCAGCAGCCCCCCACCGGGAGGGCCGGCCTACGAGCAGTACTTC.

The V and J genes are TRBV10-3 and TRBJ2-2; the match to TRBD2 covers 8 bases. The germline CDR1 and CDR2 sequences are ENHRY and SYGVKD. V lost 6 bases, J lost 6 bases, and 9 bases stayed unmatched. The CDR3 contains 15 residues. CDR3 protein: CAISSGLAVPGELFF. CDR3 DNA: TGTGCCATCAGCTCAGGACTAGCTGTTCCCGGGGAGCTGTTTTTT.

The chain joins TRBV6-1 to TRBJ1-1; TRBD1 might be the D (5 bases). Looked up from germline, CDR1 is MNHNS and CDR2 is SASEGT. The V and J ends lost 6 bases and 1 base respectively, with 15 bases between them. The CDR3 loop spans 15 amino acids. The DNA of the CDR3 is TGTGCCAGCAGCCTCAGACGGGGGGGGAACACTGAAGCTTTCTTT. It is translated as CASSLRRGGNTEAFF.

The table lists this clone with a few counts. The chain combines TRBV18 with TRBJ2-1; TRBD1 might be the D (6 bases). Trimming shortened V by 6 bases and J by 5 bases, and 11 bases separated the two germline ends. Germline loops: CDR1 KGHSH, CDR2 LQKENI. The CDR3 runs 13 residues. CDR3 region: CASSQQGNNEQFF. The CDR3, as DNA: TGTGCCAGCTCCCAACAGGGCAACAATGAGCAGTTCTTC.

The chain is built from TRBV27 and TRBJ2-4, with TRBD1 identical over 10 bases. CDR3 length: 13 residues. Trimming removed 6 bases from V and 9 bases from J; junction bases left unmatched: 5. CDR1 and CDR2 (germline): MNHEY, SMNVEV (reference sequence). The CDR3, as DNA: TGTGCCAGCAGATCGACAGGGGGCGGCATTCAGTACTTC. As protein: CASRSTGGGIQYF.